Listed below are T cell receptor beta chains from one sample, sequenced in a study of early T cells in non-severe SARS-CoV-2 infection. MiXCR, run by TCRdb on the 5' RACE reads, gives a single entry per CDR3 protein. The sample shows around 53,000 distinct CDR3 sequences, more than 10% of them seen only once. The sequences come from whole blood, collected at baseline. The receptors were gathered from an adult who was a healthcare worker with PCR-confirmed SARS-CoV-2 infection or an uninfected control (not recorded which). The CDR3 runs from the conserved cysteine through the conserved F or W. D genes are given only for firm matches. Only part of the rows carry a size: once, few, many, or a class if the clone is expanded.

V	J	size	D	CDR3	DNA
TRBV5-5	TRBJ2-2	NA	NA	CASSLGVGTGELFF	TGTGCCAGCAGCTTGGGCGTCGGTACCGGGGAGCTGTTTTTT
TRBV5-1	TRBJ1-1	medium-sized	NA	CASSREEMNTEAFF	TGCGCCAGCAGCCGGGAGGAGATGAACACTGAAGCTTTCTTT
TRBV18	TRBJ2-3	NA	TRBD2	CASSPRPSGSPDTQYF	TGTGCCAGCTCACCCCGGCCTAGCGGGAGCCCGGATACGCAGTATTTT
TRBV10-2	TRBJ2-7	NA	NA	CASSESTFRAREQYF	TGCGCCAGCAGTGAGTCGACCTTCAGGGCTCGGGAGCAGTACTTC
TRBV7-8	TRBJ2-5	many	TRBD2	CASSRGTSGMQETQYF	TGTGCCAGCAGCCGCGGGACTAGCGGGATGCAAGAGACCCAGTACTTC
TRBV11-3	TRBJ2-2	many	NA	CASSLGTGYTGELFF	TGTGCCAGCAGCTTAGGCACAGGCTACACCGGGGAGCTGTTTTTT
TRBV20-1	TRBJ1-1	NA	TRBD1	CSATKVGQAVEAFF	TGCAGTGCTACCAAAGTCGGACAGGCTGTGGAAGCTTTCTTT
TRBV5-5	TRBJ2-3	NA	NA	CASSVTADGDTQYF	TGTGCCAGCAGCGTGACCGCGGACGGAGATACGCAGTATTTT
TRBV6-2/TRBV6-3	TRBJ2-6	many	NA	CASSYRGSGANVLTF	TGTGCCAGCAGTTACAGGGGCTCTGGGGCCAACGTCCTGACTTTC
TRBV19	TRBJ2-2	NA	NA	CASSVIVGGTGELFF	TGTGCCAGTAGTGTGATAGTAGGAGGCACCGGGGAGCTGTTTTTT
TRBV7-3	TRBJ2-5	few	NA	CASSFGPAAGETQYF	TGTGCCAGCAGCTTCGGGCCAGCGGCAGGGGAGACCCAGTACTTC
TRBV29-1	TRBJ2-7	NA	NA	CSVGGGFYEQYF	TGCAGCGTTGGAGGGGGATTCTACGAGCAGTACTTC
TRBV6-5	TRBJ1-5	NA	NA	CASSPPDQPQHF	TGTGCCAGCAGTCCCCCTGACCAGCCTCAGCATTTT
TRBV12-3/TRBV12-4	TRBJ2-5	NA	NA	CASSGQADQETQYF	TGTGCCAGCTCCGGGCAGGCGGACCAAGAGACCCAGTACTTC
TRBV5-8	TRBJ1-1	few	NA	CASSSDNHIDTEAFF	TGTGCCAGCAGCTCCGACAATCATATAGACACTGAAGCTTTCTTT
TRBV3-1	TRBJ1-2	NA	TRBD1	CASSQAQGADYGYTF	TGTGCCAGCAGCCAAGCCCAGGGGGCGGACTATGGCTACACCTTC
TRBV27	TRBJ2-4	NA	NA	CASSSEGRSRGIQYF	TGTGCCAGCAGTTCGGAGGGCCGGAGTCGTGGCATTCAGTACTTC
TRBV20-1	TRBJ2-7	NA	NA	CSAPLRDSHHF	TGCAGTGCTCCCCTGAGGGACTCTCACCACTTC
TRBV29-1	TRBJ2-1	many	NA	CSVALFYDNEQFF	TGCAGCGTTGCCCTGTTCTACGACAATGAGCAGTTCTTC
TRBV6-5	TRBJ1-6	many	TRBD1	CASSDDRGGTSPLHF	TGTGCCAGCAGTGACGACAGGGGAGGTACTTCACCCCTCCACTTT
TRBV6-5	TRBJ1-2	few	NA	CASSYSGAAAGYTF	TGTGCCAGCAGTTACTCGGGGGCAGCGGCTGGCTACACCTTC
TRBV19	TRBJ1-1	few	NA	CASSIAGTTEAFF	TGTGCCAGTAGTATAGCGGGTACGACTGAAGCTTTCTTT
TRBV28	TRBJ2-4	NA	NA	CASSLNSQNIQYF	TGTGCCAGCAGTTTAAACAGCCAAAACATTCAGTACTTC
TRBV7-6	TRBJ1-6	NA	NA	CASSLGGPSYNSPLHF	TGTGCCAGCAGCCTCGGGGGGCCAAGTTATAATTCACCCCTCCACTTT
TRBV20-1	TRBJ2-1	many	NA	CSARDNHEQFF	TGCAGTGCTAGAGATAACCATGAGCAGTTCTTC
TRBV5-1	TRBJ1-1	NA	TRBD1	CASLTGTGMNTEAFF	TGCGCCAGCCTTACAGGGACAGGTATGAACACTGAAGCTTTCTTT
TRBV6-2/TRBV6-3	TRBJ1-5	few	TRBD1	CASRPQGASNQPQHF	TGTGCCAGCAGGCCCCAGGGGGCCAGCAATCAGCCCCAGCATTTT
TRBV20-1	TRBJ2-3	NA	NA	CSARGQTSTDTQYF	TGCAGTGCTAGAGGACAGACTAGCACAGATACGCAGTATTTT
TRBV9	TRBJ2-7	few	NA	CASTETDEPYEQYF	TGTGCCAGCACCGAGACAGACGAACCCTACGAGCAGTACTTC
TRBV12-3/TRBV12-4	TRBJ2-7	NA	NA	CASSPRRSTYEQYF	TGTGCCAGCAGTCCCCGCCGGTCTACCTACGAGCAGTACTTC